These 31 T cell receptor beta chains originate from one sample sequenced in a study of a mutant IDH1 vaccine in newly diagnosed glioma. No antigen has been assigned to these receptors. Only in-frame clones appear in the TCRdb table, and some are missing; sequencing was by immunoSEQ multiplex PCR. The sample shows about 64,000 clones, about 81% of them seen only once. The time point here: week 11, during vaccination. With topical imiquimod, each dose of the vaccine consisted of 300 ug of mutant IDH1 20-mer peptide. Here the sequenced sample was PBMCs, taken from a glioma patient whose treatment included an IDH1 peptide vaccine. The origin of the receptors is a woman in her forties or fifties with glioma.

The chain recombines TRBV5-1 with TRBJ1-1, with 7 bases lining up with TRBD1. Germline values: CDR1 SGHRS, CDR2 YFSETQ. V shed 4 bases and J 6 bases; nucleotides not matched to a gene: 9. The CDR3 extends over 14 amino acids. The CDR3 DNA sequence: TGCGCCAGCAGCATGGACAGGCCTGGGGCTGAAGCTTTCTTT. Its translation is CASSMDRPGAEAFF.

This chain's CDR3 is CASSFRQGAEAFF. In nucleotides, the CDR3 is TGTGCCAGCAGCTTCCGTCAGGGGGCTGAAGCTTTCTTT. The chain couples TRBV7-9 to TRBJ1-1; 7 nucleotides line up with TRBD1. This CDR3 contains 13 residues. Germline V CDR1 and CDR2: SEHNR, FQNEAQ (reference sequence). Trimming removed 3 bases from V and 6 bases from J; junction bases left unmatched: 4. The full variable domain, with the rest looked up from reference TRBV7-9 and TRBJ1-1, is DTGVSQNPRHKITKRGQNVTFRCDPISEHNRLYWYRQTLGQGPEFLTYFQNEAQLEKSRLLSDRFSAERPKGSFSTLEIQRTEQGDSAMYLCASSFRQGAEAFFGQGTRLTVV.

The V and J genes are TRBV19 and TRBJ2-1; TRBD1 or TRBD2 may be the D gene (5 bases each). Germline CDR1 is LNHDA and CDR2 is SQIVND (reference sequence). V lost 1 base and J 9 bases, leaving 7 bases between the germline ends. The CDR3 contains 12 residues. The CDR3 DNA is TGTGCCAGTAGTATAGGGGGGACTGAGCAGTTCTTC. Its translation is CASSIGGTEQFF.

Comment on this clone: A read error may produce the germline difference seen at one junction end. This chain connects TRBV30 to TRBJ1-3; possible D gene TRBD1, 6 bases. Germline CDR1 is GTSNPN and CDR2 is SVGIG (reference sequence). The length of the CDR3 is 13 residues. In nucleotides, the CDR3 is TGTGCCTGGAGTGTTTCCCAGGACAGACCCCTGCAATTT. Amino acids: CAWSVSQDRPLQF.

This sequence joins TRBV18 and TRBJ2-3; 10 bases align to TRBD1. Germline V gene lookup returns CDR1 KGHSH and CDR2 LQKENI. With V trimmed by 6 bases and J by 4 bases, 4 bases remained unmatched. The CDR3 has 14 residues. The CDR3 reads CASSRTGGSDTQYF. The CDR3 DNA follows: TGTGCCAGCTCGCGGACAGGGGGGTCAGATACGCAGTATTTT.

The J gene is TRBJ1-2, the V gene TRBV11-3; no clear D gene. Germline V gene lookup returns CDR1 SGHNT and CDR2 YENEEA. This CDR3 has 12 residues. V lost 1 base to trimming and J lost 7 bases, with 7 bases between them. CDR3 sequence: CASSLVRGGYTF. The CDR3 DNA reads as TGTGCCAGCAGCTTAGTGCGGGGTGGCTACACCTTC.

This clone was observed a few times. The V gene is TRBV25-1, the J gene TRBJ1-1, with D uncertain. V gave up 8 bases and J gave up 1 base, with 11 bases separating them. This CDR3 spans 13 amino acids. The germline V gene encodes CDR1 MGHDK and CDR2 SYGVNS. CDR3 bases: TGTGCCAGCGGTAAGGGAGGGAACACTGAAGCTTTCTTT. The encoded protein is CASGKGGNTEAFF. Combining the CDR3 with reference TRBV25-1 and TRBJ1-1 gives the whole variable domain EADIYQTPRYLVIGTGKKITLECSQTMGHDKMYWYQQDPGMELHLIHYSYGVNSTEKGDLSSESTVSRIRTEHFPLTLESARPSHTSQYLCASGKGGNTEAFFGQGTRLTVV.

The sample holds a few counts of this clone. The J gene is TRBJ2-7, the V gene TRBV6-5; no clear D. This CDR3 has 16 amino acids. Trimming took off 4 bases at V and 3 bases at J, with 19 bases between the two ends. CDR1 is MNHEY and CDR2 is SVGAGI in the germline V gene. Here the CDR3 DNA reads TGTGCCAGCAGTTTGGGGTGGGCCGTCACGAGCTACGAGCAGTACTTC. Its translation is CASSLGWAVTSYEQYF.

The chain couples TRBV11-3 to TRBJ1-5; 10 bases are shared with TRBD1. The CDR3 runs 14 residues. CDR1 and CDR2 from the germline V gene are SGHNT and YENEEA. Trimming removed 6 bases from V and 6 bases from J; junction bases left unmatched: 5. CDR3 in amino acids: CASSRQGAGQPQHF. CDR3 sequence (DNA): TGTGCCAGCAGTCGACAGGGGGCGGGTCAGCCCCAGCATTTT.

This clone has just one count. CDR3 loop: CAWSVRVSTDTQYF. CDR3 nucleotides: TGTGCCTGGAGTGTACGGGTCAGCACAGATACGCAGTATTTT. This rearrangement joins TRBV30 to TRBJ2-3, with D hard to call. Germline V gene sequence: CDR1 GTSNPN, CDR2 SVGIG (reference sequence). This CDR3 spans 14 amino acids. The V and J ends lost 0 bases and 0 bases respectively, with 7 bases between them.

V gene TRBV5-1 combines with J gene TRBJ2-5; TRBD2 matches at 10 bases. The length of the CDR3 is 15 residues. Unmatched junction bases numbered 4, after V lost 1 base and J lost 4 bases. Germline V gene lookup returns CDR1 SGHRS and CDR2 YFSETQ. CDR3 sequence (DNA): TGCGCCAGCAGCTTGAGCGGGGGGGCAGGAGAGACCCAGTACTTC. It translates to CASSLSGGAGETQYF. Full variable domain (outside the CDR3, taken from reference TRBV5-1 and TRBJ2-5): KAGVTQTPRYLIKTRGQQVTLSCSPISGHRSVSWYQQTPGQGLQFLFEYFSETQRNKGNFPGRFSGRQFSNSRSEMNVSTLELGDSALYLCASSLSGGAGETQYFGPGTRLLVL.

The chain combines TRBV6-5 with TRBJ1-1; D perhaps matches TRBD1 (5 bases). The CDR3 is 14 residues long. Germline V lookup: CDR1 MNHEY, CDR2 SVGAGI. V lost 8 bases, J lost 2 bases, and 15 bases lay in between. The CDR3 protein is CASFPGASNTEAFF. CDR3 sequence (DNA): TGTGCCAGCTTCCCTGGGGCTTCAAACACTGAAGCTTTCTTT.

This chain links TRBV19 with TRBJ2-5, with D unclear. Between the trimmed V and J ends, which lost 4 bases and 2 bases, there was a span of 2 bases. Germline lookup yields CDR1 LNHDA and CDR2 SQIVND (reference sequence). The CDR3 is 11 amino acids. CDR3 sequence (DNA): TGTGCCAGTAGTACACAAGAGACCCAGTACTTC. It translates to CASSTQETQYF.

V is TRBV30 and J is TRBJ1-2, with D tentatively TRBD1 (5 bases). The length of the CDR3 is 14 residues. V was pared by 0 bases and J by 7 bases, with 15 bases between. The germline V gene has CDR1 GTSNPN and CDR2 SVGIG (reference sequence). The CDR3 reads CAWSVPGKSAGYTF. The CDR3 region has the DNA TGTGCCTGGAGTGTACCAGGGAAGTCAGCTGGCTACACCTTC. Full variable domain (outside the CDR3, taken from reference TRBV30 and TRBJ1-2): SQTIHQWPATLVQPVGSPLSLECTVEGTSNPNLYWYRQAAGRGLQLLFYSVGIGQISSEVPQNLSASRPQDRQFILSSKKLLLSDSGFYLCAWSVPGKSAGYTFGSGTRLTVV.

This chain uses TRBV11-3 with TRBJ2-3, with D possibly matching TRBD2 (7 bases). CDR1 and CDR2 (germline): SGHNT, YENEEA. Trimming removed 5 bases from V and 4 bases from J, with 19 bases in between. This CDR3 spans 16 amino acids. The CDR3 DNA reads as TGTGCCAGCAGCCCCTCGGGGCGGGGGCCGGCAGATACGCAGTATTTT. Translated: CASSPSGRGPADTQYF.

The gene calls are TRBV9 and TRBJ1-2, with D unclear. This CDR3 is 15 amino acids long. Trimming removed 0 bases at V and 0 bases at J, with 9 bases between. In germline, CDR1 is SGDLS, CDR2 YYNGEE. Written as DNA, the CDR3 is TGTGCCAGCAGCGTAGCGGGCGGCTCTAACTATGGCTACACCTTC. This gives the protein CASSVAGGSNYGYTF. Based on the CDR3 plus reference TRBV9 and TRBJ1-2, the full variable domain is DSGVTQTPKHLITATGQRVTLRCSPRSGDLSVYWYQQSLDQGLQFLIQYYNGEERAKGNILERFSAQQFPDLHSELNLSSLELGDSALYFCASSVAGGSNYGYTFGSGTRLTVV.

The chain joins TRBV10-3 to TRBJ1-6; D not resolved. The V end was cut by 0 bases, the J end by 8 bases, with 5 bases between. In germline, CDR1 is ENHRY, CDR2 SYGVKD. The CDR3 spans 13 residues. For the CDR3, the DNA is TGTGCCATCAGTGAGTCGCAGGATTCACCCCTCCACTTT. Amino acid sequence: CAISESQDSPLHF.

The chain uses TRBV14 and TRBJ2-5; tentative D call: TRBD2 (6 bases). Per germline, CDR1 SGHDN and CDR2 FVKESK. The germline V and J ends were trimmed by 5 bases and 5 bases, with 9 bases remaining between them. This CDR3 contains 12 residues. The CDR3 sequence is CASSRGRETQYF. The CDR3 DNA reads TGTGCCAGCAGCAGAGGGAGGGAGACCCAGTACTTC.

The genes are TRBV5-1 and TRBJ1-2; D is unclear. CDR1 is SGHRS, CDR2 YFSETQ, per germline. Trimming took 3 bases from V and 8 from J, leaving 11 bases between them. This CDR3 has 12 amino acids. The CDR3 sequence: CASSSSEEGYTF. Here the CDR3 DNA reads TGCGCCAGCAGCTCTTCAGAAGAGGGCTACACCTTC.

The chain links TRBV21-1 to TRBJ2-5; TRBD1 is the table's D call and was not checked against the DNA. TRBV21-1 is reported as a pseudogene. This CDR3 comprises 16 residues. The CDR3 coding sequence is TGTGCCAGCAGCAAAGAAGCACGACAGGGGAATGGGACCCAGTACTTC. It translates to CASSKEARQGNGTQYF.

V gene TRBV6-1 combines with J gene TRBJ1-1; 10 bases fit TRBD1. Unmatched junction bases numbered 11, after V lost 8 bases and J lost 5 bases. The CDR3 is made up of 15 amino acids. CDR1 and CDR2 (germline): MNHNS, SASEGT. The CDR3 loop reads CASLRQGALGTEAFF. The CDR3 DNA reads as TGTGCCAGCCTTAGACAGGGGGCTTTAGGGACTGAAGCTTTCTTT.

This sequence joins TRBV4-2 and TRBJ1-5; 8 nucleotides align to TRBD1. The CDR3 runs to 17 residues. Germline lookup yields CDR1 LGHNA and CDR2 YNFKEQ. Trimming removed 4 bases from V and 6 bases from J; junction bases left unmatched: 14. The CDR3 here is CASSPARGQGAGQPQHF. The CDR3 bases are TGTGCCAGCAGCCCAGCTCGAGGGCAGGGGGCCGGTCAGCCCCAGCATTTT.

The chain uses TRBV25-1 and TRBJ1-2; no clear D. Trimming left V 4 bases short and J 0 bases short, with 9 bases between. CDR3 length: 14 amino acids. Per germline, CDR1 MGHDK and CDR2 SYGVNS. The CDR3 reads CASSVDGSNYGYTF. As DNA, the CDR3 is TGTGCCAGCAGTGTGGACGGTTCTAACTATGGCTACACCTTC.

The chain carries TRBV19 and TRBJ1-6; D gene uncertain. There are 13 residues in the CDR3. Between the trimmed V and J ends, which lost 2 bases and 13 bases, there was a span of 12 bases. Germline V gene data show CDR1 as LNHDA and CDR2 as SQIVND (reference sequence). The CDR3 reads CASSISRVDPLHF. The DNA for the CDR3 is TGTGCCAGTAGTATATCCCGTGTGGATCCCCTCCACTTT.

The chain links TRBV15 to TRBJ1-5, with TRBD1 matching 8 bases. J lost 6 bases, V lost 5 bases, and 9 bases had no gene match. The germline CDR1 and CDR2 sequences are LNHNV and YYDKDF (reference sequence). The CDR3 is made up of 15 amino acids. The CDR3 DNA reads as TGTGCCACCAGCCCAGACAGGGGCGGAGGTCAGCCCCAGCATTTT. Translated: CATSPDRGGGQPQHF. Complete variable domain (other parts from reference TRBV15 and TRBJ1-5): DAMVIQNPRYQVTQFGKPVTLSCSQTLNHNVMYWYQQKSSQAPKLLFHYYDKDFNNEADTPDNFQSRRPNTSFCFLDIRSPGLGDTAMYLCATSPDRGGGQPQHFGDGTRLSIL.

This sequence joins TRBV6-4 and TRBJ2-5; 9 bases are a match to TRBD1. Germline trimming cut 4 bases from V and 4 bases from J; bases unmatched to any gene: 10. The CDR3 has 16 residues. Germline V gene lookup returns CDR1 MRHNA and CDR2 SNTAGT. Here the CDR3 DNA reads TGTGCCAGCAGTGCACCTACCGGGACAGGGCGAGAGACCCAGTACTTC. It translates to CASSAPTGTGRETQYF.

The chain combines TRBV19 with TRBJ2-4, with 11 bases aligning to TRBD1. Germline V lookup: CDR1 LNHDA, CDR2 SQIVND (reference sequence). The CDR3 totals 16 residues. Trimming cost V 5 bases and J 4 bases; bases outside gene matches: 7. In nucleotides, the CDR3 is TGTGCCAGTAGTTCCGGTGGGGACAGGGGGAAAAACATTCAGTACTTC. This translates into CASSSGGDRGKNIQYF.

The chain joins TRBV4-1 to TRBJ2-3; 10 bases line up with TRBD1. The V gene's germline CDR1 is MGHRA and CDR2 YSYEKL. The CDR3 length is 16 residues. V lost 5 bases, J lost 5 bases, and 10 bases stayed unmatched. The DNA for the CDR3 is TGCGCCAGCAGCTTAGGACAGGGGGATACCAGAGATACGCAGTATTTT. Translated, it gives CASSLGQGDTRDTQYF.

This sequence joins TRBV5-6 and TRBJ1-6; a weak D match, TRBD1 (5 bases). The CDR3 spans 14 residues. Trimming took off 0 bases at V and 14 bases at J, with 15 bases between the two ends. In germline, CDR1 is SGHDT, CDR2 YYEEEE. The CDR3 DNA sequence: TGTGCCAGCAGCTTGGTTGCCCCTGGGGCGGCCCTCCACTTT. This gives the protein CASSLVAPGAALHF.

The rearrangement links TRBV7-2 to TRBJ2-5; D possibly corresponds to TRBD2 (6 bases). V gave up 6 bases and J gave up 4 bases, with 12 bases separating them. Germline V gives CDR1 SGHTA, CDR2 FQGNSA. This CDR3 is built from 13 residues. CDR3 sequence: CASRLASTETQYF. As DNA, the CDR3 is TGTGCCAGCAGACTAGCTTCTACAGAGACCCAGTACTTC.

The chain carries TRBV7-9 and TRBJ2-7, with TRBD1 identical over 9 bases. CDR1 is SEHNR and CDR2 is FQNEAQ in the germline V gene (reference sequence). The CDR3 loop spans 16 amino acids. V gave up 0 bases and J gave up 5 bases; unmatched junction bases: 8. The CDR3 spells CASSLAGQGVGDEQYF. In DNA, the CDR3 is TGTGCCAGCAGCTTAGCGGGACAGGGAGTTGGGGACGAGCAGTACTTC.